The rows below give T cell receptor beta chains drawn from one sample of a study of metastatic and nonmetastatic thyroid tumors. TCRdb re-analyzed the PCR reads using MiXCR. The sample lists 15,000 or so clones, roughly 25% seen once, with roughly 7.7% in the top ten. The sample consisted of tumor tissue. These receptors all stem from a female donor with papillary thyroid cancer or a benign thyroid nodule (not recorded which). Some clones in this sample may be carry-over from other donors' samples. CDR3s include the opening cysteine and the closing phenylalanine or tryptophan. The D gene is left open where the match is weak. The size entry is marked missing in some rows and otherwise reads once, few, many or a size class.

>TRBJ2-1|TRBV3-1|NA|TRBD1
TGTGCCAGCAGCCGGGGACAGGGGTCGTCTAATGAGCGGTTCTTC
CASSRGQGSSNERFF
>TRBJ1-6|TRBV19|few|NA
TGTGCCAGTAGGACACCAATGGAGTCACCCCTCCACTTT
CASRTPMESPLHF
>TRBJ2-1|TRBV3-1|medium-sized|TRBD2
TGTGCCAGCAGCCAAGGGGCGGCGGGAGACTACAATGAGCAGTTCTTC
CASSQGAAGDYNEQFF
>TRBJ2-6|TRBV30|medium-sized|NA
TGTGCCTGGAGTGTATGGGTGTCTGGGGCCAACGTCCTGACTTTC
CAWSVWVSGANVLTF
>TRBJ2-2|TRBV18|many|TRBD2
TGTGCCAGCTCGAAAGCGGGAGGAACAAACACCGGGGAGCTGTTTTTT
CASSKAGGTNTGELFF
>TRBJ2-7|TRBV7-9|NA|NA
TGTGCCAGCATCAACGGACTCCATTCCTACGAGCAGTACTTC
CASINGLHSYEQYF
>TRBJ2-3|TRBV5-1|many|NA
TGCGCCAGCAGCTTGGCCGAGCGGAGGGGGGATACGCAGTATTTT
CASSLAERRGDTQYF
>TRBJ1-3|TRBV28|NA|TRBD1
TGTGCCAGCAGTACAGGGGCCACTTCTGGAAACACCATATATTTT
CASSTGATSGNTIYF
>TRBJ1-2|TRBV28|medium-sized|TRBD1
TGTGCCAGCGGAACGTTGATTCAGGGGGCAGGCTACACCTTC
CASGTLIQGAGYTF
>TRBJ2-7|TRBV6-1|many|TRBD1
TGTGCCAGCAGCCGACAGGGTGTAAGCTCCTACGAGCAGTACTTC
CASSRQGVSSYEQYF
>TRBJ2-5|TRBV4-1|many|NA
TGCGCCAGCAGCCCCCTGAAGCAAGAGACCCAGTACTTC
CASSPLKQETQYF
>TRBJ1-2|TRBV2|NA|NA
TGTGCCAGCAGTGAAGCAGTCGCAGAAAGGTCAAACTATGGCTACACCTTC
CASSEAVAERSNYGYTF
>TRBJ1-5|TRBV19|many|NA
TGTGCCAGTAGAGCCGTTCCGACGGGCAGGAGGCAGCCCCAGCATTTT
CASRAVPTGRRQPQHF
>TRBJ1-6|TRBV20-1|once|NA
TGCAGTGCTAGAGAAGAGACCTCGAAGGGGTCACCCCTCCACTTT
CSAREETSKGSPLHF
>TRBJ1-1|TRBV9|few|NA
TGTGCCAGCAGCGCCTCCACCGGGATTTACACTGAAGCTTTCTTT
CASSASTGIYTEAFF
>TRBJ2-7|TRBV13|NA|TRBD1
TGTGCCAGCAGCTCAGTCCGGACAGGGCGCTACGAGCAGTACTTC
CASSSVRTGRYEQYF
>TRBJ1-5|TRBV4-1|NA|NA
TGCGCCAGCAGCCAAGAGGCAGGGTTGAGCAATCAGCCCCAGCATTTT
CASSQEAGLSNQPQHF
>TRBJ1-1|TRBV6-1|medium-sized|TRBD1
TGTGCCAGCAGTAGACAGGGTTACACTGAAGCTTTCTTT
CASSRQGYTEAFF
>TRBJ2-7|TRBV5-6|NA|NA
TGTGCCAGAAGAGCCGGGAACCTCTACGAGCAGTACTTC
CARRAGNLYEQYF
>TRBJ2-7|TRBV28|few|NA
TGTGCCAGCAGCCACTCCTACGAGCAGTACTTC
CASSHSYEQYF
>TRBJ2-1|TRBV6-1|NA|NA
TGTGCCAGCAGCTTCGGACTATCCAATGAGCAGTTCTTC
CASSFGLSNEQFF
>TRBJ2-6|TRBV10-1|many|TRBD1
TGCGCCAGCAGAGACCGGGACAGGAGCTCTGGGGCCAACGTCCTGACTTTC
CASRDRDRSSGANVLTF
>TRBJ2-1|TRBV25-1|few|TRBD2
TGTTCCAGCAGTGAGCGGGAGTACAATGAGCGGTTCTTC
CSSSEREYNERFF
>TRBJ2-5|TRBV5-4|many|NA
TGTGCCAGCAGCTCGGGGGCCATTCAAGAGACCCAGTACTTC
CASSSGAIQETQYF
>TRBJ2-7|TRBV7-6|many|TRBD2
TGTGCCAGCAGCGAGGGACTAGCGGGAGGTTTAGTCTACGAGCAGTACTTC
CASSEGLAGGLVYEQYF
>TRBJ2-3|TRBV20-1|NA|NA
TGCAGTGCCAAGGAGGGAGGCGGGCCCTCGCAGTATTTT
CSAKEGGGPSQYF
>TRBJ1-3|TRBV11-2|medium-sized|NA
TGTGCCAGCAGCATAGGGAACACCATATATTTT
CASSIGNTIYF
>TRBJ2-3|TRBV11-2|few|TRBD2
TGTGCCAGCAGCTTAGAAGGGACTAGCGGGAGCACAGATACGCAGTATTTT
CASSLEGTSGSTDTQYF
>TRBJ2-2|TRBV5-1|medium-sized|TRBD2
TGCGCCAGCAGCTCTCGGGGACTAGCGGGAGCCGGGGAGCTGTTTTTT
CASSSRGLAGAGELFF
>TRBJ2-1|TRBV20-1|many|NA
TGCAGTGCTTACCCTATGGGGAGGATTAATGAGCAGTTCTTC
CSAYPMGRINEQFF
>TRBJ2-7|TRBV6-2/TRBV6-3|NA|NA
TGTGCCAGCAGTTTTAGAGGGGAAGGGGACGAGCAGTACTTC
CASSFRGEGDEQYF
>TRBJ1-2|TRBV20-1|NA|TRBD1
TGCAGTGCTAGTGCGCGAGGACAGGGGACGACAAACTATGGCTACACCTTC
CSASARGQGTTNYGYTF
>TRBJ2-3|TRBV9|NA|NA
TGTGCCAGCAGCGACCACGGGTCTAGCAAAGATACGCAGTATTTT
CASSDHGSSKDTQYF
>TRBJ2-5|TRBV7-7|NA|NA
TGTGCTAGCAGATCGGGTGGGGAGACCCAGTACTTC
CASRSGGETQYF
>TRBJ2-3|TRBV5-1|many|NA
TGCGCCAGCAGCTTGACTAACCCCACAGATACGCAGTATTTT
CASSLTNPTDTQYF
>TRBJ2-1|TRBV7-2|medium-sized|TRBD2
TGTGCCAGCACCGGACTAGCGGGAGCGTACAATGAGCAGTTCTTC
CASTGLAGAYNEQFF
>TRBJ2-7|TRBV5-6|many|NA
TGTGCCAGCAGCTTACTTACTAGCAGCTACGAGCAGTACTTC
CASSLLTSSYEQYF
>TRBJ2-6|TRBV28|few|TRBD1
TGTGCCAGCAGTGAGGGGGCTGAGGCCAACTTCCTGACTTTC
CASSEGAEANFLTF
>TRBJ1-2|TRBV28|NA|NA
TGTGCCAGCAGTCAACATCGGGGAAACTATGGAAACACCTTC
CASSQHRGNYGNTF
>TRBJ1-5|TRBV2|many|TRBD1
TGTGCCAGCAGCGACAGGGGGGGAAATCAGCCCCAGCATTTT
CASSDRGGNQPQHF
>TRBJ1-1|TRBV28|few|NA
TGCGCCAGCAGGCAGGGCACTGCCAGGAGCACTGAAGATTTCTTT
CASRQGTARSTEDFF
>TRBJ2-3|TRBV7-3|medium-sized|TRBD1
TGTGCCAGCAGCTTAGGACAGGGGACAGATACGCAGTATTTT
CASSLGQGTDTQYF
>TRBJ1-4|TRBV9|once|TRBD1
TGTGCCAGCAGCCTACGGACAGGGGAGTATGAAAAACTGTTTTTT
CASSLRTGEYEKLFF
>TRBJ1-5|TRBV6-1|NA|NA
TGTGCCAGCAACAGACAAGGCCCTAATCAGCCCCAGCATTTT
CASNRQGPNQPQHF
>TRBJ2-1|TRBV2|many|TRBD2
TGTGCCAGCAGTGTCGGCTTTGGGACTAGCGTTAAGAATGAGCAGTTCTTC
CASSVGFGTSVKNEQFF
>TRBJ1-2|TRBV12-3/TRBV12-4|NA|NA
TGTGCCAGCAGTTTAGAGGGAGGGGTTAGCTATGGCTACACCTTC
CASSLEGGVSYGYTF
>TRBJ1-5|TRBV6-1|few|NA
TGTGCCAGCAGTGTTCGGAAAGGGCAGGGAAGGCAGCCCCAGCATTTT
CASSVRKGQGRQPQHF
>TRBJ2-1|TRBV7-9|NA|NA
TGTGCCAGCAGCCGCGGGGACAATGAGCAGTTCTTC
CASSRGDNEQFF
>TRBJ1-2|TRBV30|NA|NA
TGTGCCTGGAGTGACAGGCTTTTC
CAWSDRLF
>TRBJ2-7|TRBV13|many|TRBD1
TGTGCCAGCAGCCTGGGACAGGGGGTCGACGAGCAGTACTTC
CASSLGQGVDEQYF
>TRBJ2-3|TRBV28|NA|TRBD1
TGTGCCAGCACCGGGACAGCGTACACAGATACGCAGTATTTT
CASTGTAYTDTQYF
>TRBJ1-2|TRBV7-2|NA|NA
TGTGCCAGCAGCCCACCCCCCCGGGGCTACACCTTC
CASSPPPRGYTF